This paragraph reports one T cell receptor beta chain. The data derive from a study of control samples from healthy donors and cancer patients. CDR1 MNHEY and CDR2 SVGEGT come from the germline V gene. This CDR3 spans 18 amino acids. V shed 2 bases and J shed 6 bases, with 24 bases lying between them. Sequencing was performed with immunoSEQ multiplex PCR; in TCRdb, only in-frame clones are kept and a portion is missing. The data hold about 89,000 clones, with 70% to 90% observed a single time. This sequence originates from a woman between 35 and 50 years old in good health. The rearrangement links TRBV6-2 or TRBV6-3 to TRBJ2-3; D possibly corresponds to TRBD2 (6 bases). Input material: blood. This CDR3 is CASSYASPGLLTGDTQYF. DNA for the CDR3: TGTGCCAGCAGTTACGCGTCCCCGGGACTTCTAACCGGGGATACGCAGTATTTT.